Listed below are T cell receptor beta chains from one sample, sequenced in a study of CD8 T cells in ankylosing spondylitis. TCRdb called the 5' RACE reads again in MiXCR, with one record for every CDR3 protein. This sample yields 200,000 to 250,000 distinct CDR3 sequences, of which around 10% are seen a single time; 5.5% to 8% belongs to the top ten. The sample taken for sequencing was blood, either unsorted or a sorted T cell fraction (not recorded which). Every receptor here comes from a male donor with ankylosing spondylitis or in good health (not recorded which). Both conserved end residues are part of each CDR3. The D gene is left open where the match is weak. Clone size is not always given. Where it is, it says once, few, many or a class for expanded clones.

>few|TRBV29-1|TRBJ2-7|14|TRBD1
TGCAGCGTCTCTGGACAGGGGGTAAGCTACGAGCAGTACTTC
CSVSGQGVSYEQYF
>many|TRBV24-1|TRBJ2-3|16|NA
TGTGCCACCAGTGATGACCTCGGGGGCGGCACAGATACGCAGTATTTT
CATSDDLGGGTDTQYF
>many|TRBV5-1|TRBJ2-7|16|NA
TGCGCCAGCAGCACCTACGCCATTGGAGCCGACTACGAGCAGTACTTC
CASSTYAIGADYEQYF
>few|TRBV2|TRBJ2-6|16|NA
TGTGCCAGCAGTGAAGTAAGGCAAAGTGGGGCCAACGTCCTGACTTTC
CASSEVRQSGANVLTF
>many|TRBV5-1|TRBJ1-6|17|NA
TGCGCCAGCAGCTTGGGATCGGCGGGGGCAGGTAATTCACCCCTCCACTTT
CASSLGSAGAGNSPLHF
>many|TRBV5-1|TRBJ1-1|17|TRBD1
TGCGCCAGCAGCGCGCGTCCCGGGACAGTAACGAACACTGAAGCTTTCTTT
CASSARPGTVTNTEAFF
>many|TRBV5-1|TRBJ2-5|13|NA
TGCGCCAGCAACCGGGAGCCCCAAGAGACCCAGTACTTC
CASNREPQETQYF
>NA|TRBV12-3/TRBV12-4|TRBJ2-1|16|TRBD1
TGTGCCAGCAGTTTAGGGGGCCGAGGACAGGGCAATGAGCAGTTCTTC
CASSLGGRGQGNEQFF
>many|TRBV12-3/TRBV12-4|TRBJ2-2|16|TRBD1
TGTGCCAGCGGCACCTGGACAGGGGGCGACACCGGGGAGCTGTTTTTT
CASGTWTGGDTGELFF
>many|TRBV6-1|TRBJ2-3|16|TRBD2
TGTGCCAGCAAGCTAAGGGGCGGCGGGGGGCCAGATACGCAGTATTTT
CASKLRGGGGPDTQYF
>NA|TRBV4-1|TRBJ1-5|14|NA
TGCGCCAGCAGCCAAGTGGGTTCCGGTCAGCCCCAGCATTTT
CASSQVGSGQPQHF
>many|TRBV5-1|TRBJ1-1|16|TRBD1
TGCGCCAGCAGCTTCCCGGGACAGGTATCGAACACTGAAGCTTTCTTT
CASSFPGQVSNTEAFF
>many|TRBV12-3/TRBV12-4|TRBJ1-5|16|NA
TGTGCCAGCAGTTTTAGATTTGGAATCGGGCGGCAGCCCCAGCATTTT
CASSFRFGIGRQPQHF
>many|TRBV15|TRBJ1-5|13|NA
TGTGCCACCAGCAGAGATTACCAGCAGCCCCAGCATTTT
CATSRDYQQPQHF
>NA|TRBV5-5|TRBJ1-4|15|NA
TGTGCCAGCAGCTTTCTTCAGGGGACTAATGAAAAACTGTTTTTT
CASSFLQGTNEKLFF
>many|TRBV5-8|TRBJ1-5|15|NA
TGTGCCAGCAGCTTGGTTGGGATAAGCAATCAGCCCCAGCATTTT
CASSLVGISNQPQHF
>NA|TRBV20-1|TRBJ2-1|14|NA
TGCAGTGCTAGAGATTGGACGGCCTACAATGAGCAGTTCTTC
CSARDWTAYNEQFF
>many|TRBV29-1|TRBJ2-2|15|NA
TGCAGCGTCGGTCTGGGGGGGGCGGACACCGGGGAGCTGTTTTTT
CSVGLGGADTGELFF
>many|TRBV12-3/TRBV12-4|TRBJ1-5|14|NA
TGTGCCAGCAGTGTACGGGGGACCCCTCAGCCCCAGCATTTT
CASSVRGTPQPQHF
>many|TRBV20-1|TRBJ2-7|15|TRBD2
TGCAGTGGCGGGACTAGCGGGGTCCTCTCCTACGAGCAGTACTTC
CSGGTSGVLSYEQYF
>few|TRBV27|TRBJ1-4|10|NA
TGTGCCGGATTGATCGAAAAACTGTTTTTT
CAGLIEKLFF
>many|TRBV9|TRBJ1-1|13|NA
TGTGCCAGCAGCAGGGAGATCAACACTGAAGCTTTCTTT
CASSREINTEAFF
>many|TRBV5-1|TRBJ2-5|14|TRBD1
TGCGCCAGCAGCTCCTCGACAGGGGGAGAGACCCAGTACTTC
CASSSSTGGETQYF
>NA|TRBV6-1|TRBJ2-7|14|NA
TGTGCCAGCAGGCGACAGGAGACTTACTACGAGCAGTACTTC
CASRRQETYYEQYF
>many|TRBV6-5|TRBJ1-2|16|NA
TGTGCCAGCAGTTACGCCACCGGGGGGGGAGTCTATGGCTACACCTTC
CASSYATGGGVYGYTF
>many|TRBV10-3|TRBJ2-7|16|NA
TGTGCCATCAGTGAGACCAGGACACCCAAATCCTACGAGCAGTACTTC
CAISETRTPKSYEQYF
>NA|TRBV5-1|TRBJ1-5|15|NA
TGCGCCAGCAGCTTCGGCGCCGCGGAGGGGGGGCCCCAGCATTTT
CASSFGAAEGGPQHF
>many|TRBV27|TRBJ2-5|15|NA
TGTGCCAGCAGTGAGTCGCTGCAGGTCCAAGAGACCCAGTACTTC
CASSESLQVQETQYF
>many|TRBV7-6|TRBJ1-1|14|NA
TGTGCCAGCAGCTTATTCACACAGAACACTGAAGCTTTCTTT
CASSLFTQNTEAFF
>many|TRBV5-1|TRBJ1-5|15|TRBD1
TGCGCCAGCAGCTTGACAGGACAGGCAAGTGCTCCCCAGCATTTT
CASSLTGQASAPQHF
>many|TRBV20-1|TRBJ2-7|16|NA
TGCAGTGCCCAGCCAGCACTCTATTCAGATTCCTACGAGCAGTACTTC
CSAQPALYSDSYEQYF
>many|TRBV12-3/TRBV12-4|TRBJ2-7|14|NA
TGTGCCAGCAGAACGCTTGGGGGGCCGAGGGAGCAGTACTTC
CASRTLGGPREQYF
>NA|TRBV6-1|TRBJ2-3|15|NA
TGTGCCAGCAGTCCTCCGGGGCTAGCAACAGATACGCAGTATTTT
CASSPPGLATDTQYF
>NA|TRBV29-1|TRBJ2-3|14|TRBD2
TGCAGCGTTGCTCAGCGGGGGCTCACAGATACGCAGTATTTT
CSVAQRGLTDTQYF
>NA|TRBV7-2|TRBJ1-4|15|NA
TGTGCCAGCAGCTTAGAAGGGGGTGAACATGAAAAACTGTTTTTT
CASSLEGGEHEKLFF
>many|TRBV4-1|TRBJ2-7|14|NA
TGCGCCAGCAGTCTGAAGGAGGGGCCTTACGAGCAGTACTTC
CASSLKEGPYEQYF
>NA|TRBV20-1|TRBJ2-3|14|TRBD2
TGCAGTGCTTTCCTAGCGGGGATCACAGATACGCAGTATTTT
CSAFLAGITDTQYF
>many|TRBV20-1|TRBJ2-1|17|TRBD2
TGCAGTGCTAGAGGGGCGCCCCTCTCTAGCGGAGTAAGAGAGCAGTTCTTC
CSARGAPLSSGVREQFF
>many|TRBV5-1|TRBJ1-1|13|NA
TGCGCCAGCAGCACCACAGGGAGCACTGAAGCTTTCTTT
CASSTTGSTEAFF
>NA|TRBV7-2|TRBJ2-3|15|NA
TGTGCCAGCAGCCGGGGATCTTGGCCCACAGATACGCAGTATTTT
CASSRGSWPTDTQYF
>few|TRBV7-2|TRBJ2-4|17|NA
TGTGCCAGCAGCCCGAAGTTGGCGACGGGGTTCCAAAACATTCAGTACTTC
CASSPKLATGFQNIQYF
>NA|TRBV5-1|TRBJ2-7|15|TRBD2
TGCGCCAGCAGCTCCCGGGGGGGGGTCATTGACGAGCAGTACTTC
CASSSRGGVIDEQYF
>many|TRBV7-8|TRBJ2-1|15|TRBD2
TGTGCCAGCAGCTTAGACCGGGGGGGAAACAATGAGCAGTTCTTC
CASSLDRGGNNEQFF
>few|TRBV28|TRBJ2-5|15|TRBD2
TGTGCCAGCAGTTTAGTTAGCGGGCCCCAAGAGACCCAGTACTTC
CASSLVSGPQETQYF
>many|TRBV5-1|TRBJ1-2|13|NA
TGCGCCAGCAGCTTGAGGGTACCCTATGGCTACACCTTC
CASSLRVPYGYTF
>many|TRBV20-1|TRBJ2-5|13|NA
TGCAGTGGGGTCTCAGGAGTGAAAGAGACCCAGTACTTC
CSGVSGVKETQYF
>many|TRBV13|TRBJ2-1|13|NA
TGTGCCAGCAGTCTGGACAGAGAAAATGAGCAGTTCTTC
CASSLDRENEQFF
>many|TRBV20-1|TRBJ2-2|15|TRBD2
TGCAGTGTTACTACCGGGACTAGCGTCACCGGGGAGCTGTTTTTT
CSVTTGTSVTGELFF
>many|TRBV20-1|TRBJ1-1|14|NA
TGCAGTGCCCGAATGACAGGAGCGAACACTGAAGCTTTCTTT
CSARMTGANTEAFF
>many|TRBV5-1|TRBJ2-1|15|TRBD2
TGCGCCAGCAGCTTGAGTGGCGGGAGTAGGGATGAGCAGTTCTTC
CASSLSGGSRDEQFF
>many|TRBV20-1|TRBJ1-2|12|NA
TGCAGTGCTAGAGAAACGGACACCTTCTCTACCTTC
CSARETDTFSTF
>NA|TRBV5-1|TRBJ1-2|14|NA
TGCGCCAGCAGCTTGTCGGGACAATTCTATGGCTACACCTTC
CASSLSGQFYGYTF
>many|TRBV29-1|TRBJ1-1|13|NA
TGCAGCGTTACTACATCGTCCGGCACTGAAGCTTTCTTT
CSVTTSSGTEAFF
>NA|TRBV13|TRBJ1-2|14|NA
TGTGCCAGCAGCTCCAGGACCGCGAACTATGGCTACACCTTC
CASSSRTANYGYTF
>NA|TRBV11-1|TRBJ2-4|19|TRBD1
TGTGCCAGCAGCTTAGCGACAGGGGGCTTCCTTATAGCCAAAAACATTCAGTACTTC
CASSLATGGFLIAKNIQYF